This T cell receptor (beta chain) was observed in a study of cytomegalovirus exposure and HLA in healthy donors. Overall study findings and caveats: Some TCR beta chains (more than 150 of them) were listed as cytomegalovirus-associated.

60 Vbeta and 13 Jbeta primers were used in PCR. The method was immunoSEQ multiplex PCR; TCRdb's version includes in-frame clones alone and lacks a portion of them. Among hundreds of thousands of clones, 83% were seen once, and the ten largest hold 1.3% to 1.5%. Trimming at V came to 5 bases and at J to 5 bases, leaving 12 bases not matched to a gene. CDR3 length equals 17 residues. Germline assignment: CDR1 SGHAT and CDR2 FQDESV (reference sequence). Comments on this clone: Its specificity is unknown.

The chain employs TRBV11-1 and TRBJ2-3, with 11 bases fitting TRBD2. The source of this sequence is a girl aged 10-17 years in good health and CMV-seronegative. The sequenced sample was PBMCs. The CDR3, as DNA: TGTGCCAGCAGCCAAGCGGGACTAGCGGTGGTAGGAGATACGCAGTATTTT. Encoded protein: CASSQAGLAVVGDTQYF.